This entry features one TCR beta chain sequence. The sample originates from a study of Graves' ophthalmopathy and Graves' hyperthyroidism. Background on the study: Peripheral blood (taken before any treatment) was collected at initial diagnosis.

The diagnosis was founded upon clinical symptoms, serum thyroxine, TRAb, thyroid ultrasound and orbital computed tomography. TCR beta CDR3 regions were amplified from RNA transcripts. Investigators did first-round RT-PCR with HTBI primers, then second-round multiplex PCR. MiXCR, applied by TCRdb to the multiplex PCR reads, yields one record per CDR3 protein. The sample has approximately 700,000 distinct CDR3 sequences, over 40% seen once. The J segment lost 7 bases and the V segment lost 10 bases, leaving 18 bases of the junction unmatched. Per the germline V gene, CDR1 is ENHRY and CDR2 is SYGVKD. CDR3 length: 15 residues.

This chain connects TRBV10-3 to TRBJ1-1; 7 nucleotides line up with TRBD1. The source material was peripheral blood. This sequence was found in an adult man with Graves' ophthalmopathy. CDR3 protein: CASRSGGLAQDEAFF. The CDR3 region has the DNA TGTGCCAGCAGGTCAGGGGGATTGGCCCAAGATGAAGCTTTCTTT.